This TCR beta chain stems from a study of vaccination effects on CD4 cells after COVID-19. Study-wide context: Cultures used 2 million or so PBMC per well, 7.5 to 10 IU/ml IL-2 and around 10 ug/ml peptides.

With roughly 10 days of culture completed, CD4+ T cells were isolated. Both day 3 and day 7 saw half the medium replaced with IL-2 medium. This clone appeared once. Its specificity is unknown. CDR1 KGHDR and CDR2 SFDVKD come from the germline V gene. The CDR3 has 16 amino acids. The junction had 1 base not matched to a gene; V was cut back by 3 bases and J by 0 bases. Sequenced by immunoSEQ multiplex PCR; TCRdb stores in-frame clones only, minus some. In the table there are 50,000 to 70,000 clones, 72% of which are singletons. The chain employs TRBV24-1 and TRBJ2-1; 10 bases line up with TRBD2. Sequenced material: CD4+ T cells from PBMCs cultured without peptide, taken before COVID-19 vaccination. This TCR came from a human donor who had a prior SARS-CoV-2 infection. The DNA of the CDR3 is TGTGCCACCAGTGATCAGCGGGGGGGCTCCTACAATGAGCAGTTCTTC. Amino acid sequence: CATSDQRGGSYNEQFF.